Each of the 4 T cell receptor beta chains below was sequenced from the same sample in a study of T cells after yellow fever vaccination. Each CDR3 protein is one row after TCRdb ran MiXCR on the 5' RACE reads. The table has 500,000 to 550,000 distinct CDR3 sequences, around a fifth seen once. Material: PBMCs, obtained 20 to 25 days after the first yellow fever vaccination. Every receptor here comes from a man younger than 30 who received the YFV17D yellow fever vaccine.

This chain uses TRBV6-6 with TRBJ1-1; D not resolved. Between the trimmed V and J ends, which lost 2 bases and 6 bases, there was a span of 7 bases. The CDR3 extends over 12 amino acids. Germline V gene lookup returns CDR1 MNHNY and CDR2 SVGAGI (reference sequence). The CDR3 loop is CASSYAVAEAFF. The CDR3 DNA sequence: TGTGCCAGCAGTTACGCGGTCGCTGAAGCTTTCTTT.

This clonotype occurred a few times. The chain links TRBV18 to TRBJ2-1; D might be TRBD2 (5 bases). The CDR3 has 13 residues. V lost 1 base, J lost 9 bases, and 10 bases lay in between. Germline V gene lookup returns CDR1 KGHSH and CDR2 LQKENI. Written as DNA, the CDR3 is TGTGCCAGCTCACCACGGGAGTTCGCTGAGCAGTTCTTC. It is translated as CASSPREFAEQFF. Full variable domain (outside the CDR3, taken from reference TRBV18 and TRBJ2-1): NAGVMQNPRHLVRRRGQEARLRCSPMKGHSHVYWYRQLPEEGLKFMVYLQKENIIDESGMPKERFSAEFPKEGPSILRIQQVVRGDSAAYFCASSPREFAEQFFGPGTRLTVL.

The rearrangement links TRBV9 to TRBJ2-5, with 10 bases lining up with TRBD1. The junction had 10 bases not matched to a gene; V was cut back by 4 bases and J by 10 bases. Germline V gene lookup returns CDR1 SGDLS and CDR2 YYNGEE. This CDR3 has 14 residues. CDR3 residues: CASSMGQGPLSQYF. DNA of the CDR3: TGTGCCAGCAGCATGGGACAGGGGCCCCTTAGCCAGTACTTC. Drawing the rest from reference TRBV9 and TRBJ2-5, the complete variable domain is DSGVTQTPKHLITATGQRVTLRCSPRSGDLSVYWYQQSLDQGLQFLIQYYNGEERAKGNILERFSAQQFPDLHSELNLSSLELGDSALYFCASSMGQGPLSQYFGPGTRLLVL.

This chain joins TRBV5-4 and TRBJ2-1; D gene uncertain. With 2 bases removed from V and 6 bases from J, the gap between germline ends came to 15 bases. Germline V gives CDR1 SGHNT, CDR2 YYREEE (reference sequence). CDR3 length: 15 residues. The CDR3 DNA sequence: TGTGCCAGCAGCTTCGCTTTAGATGCATTCAATGAGCAGTTCTTC. This encodes CASSFALDAFNEQFF.